The rows below give T cell receptor beta chains drawn from one sample of a study of cytomegalovirus exposure and HLA in healthy donors. TCRdb's table, derived via immunoSEQ multiplex PCR, lists solely in-frame clones and lacks some. The sample yields 70,000 or so clones, about 95% seen once. The sample consisted of PBMCs. Receptors originate from a woman younger than 30 in good health and CMV-seronegative. Each CDR3 is given with its conserved first and last residue.

j_call v_call cdr3_aa
TRBJ1-2 TRBV28 CASSFRGGYTF
TRBJ1-6 TRBV10-3 CAISDDRENSPLHF
TRBJ2-5 TRBV4-3 CASSRGHEETQYF
TRBJ1-2 TRBV5-1 CASSQNQATGGYTF
TRBJ1-3 TRBV9 CASSVVEGLPGNTIYF
TRBJ2-1 TRBV7-8 CASSLAAGANNEQFF
TRBJ1-2 TRBV6-1 CASQEGQGLGYTF
TRBJ1-4 TRBV4-1 CASSQRQTNEKLFF
TRBJ1-1 TRBV9 CASSLTGQGFTEAFF
TRBJ1-4 TRBV6-1 CASSDGGTGEEKLFF
TRBJ1-5 TRBV27 CASRLTGGQPQHF
TRBJ1-3 TRBV11-3 CASSLGATHSGNTIYF
TRBJ1-2 TRBV10-1 CASSEGQSYGYTF
TRBJ1-2 TRBV5-1 CASSLGQDGLIYGYTF
TRBJ2-7 TRBV19 CASSTLGYEQYF
TRBJ1-1 TRBV5-6 CASSFVVRQGPMNTEAFF
TRBJ1-1 TRBV2 CASSRDLQGPNTEAFF
TRBJ2-7 TRBV11-2 CASSINHLILSEQYF
TRBJ2-7 TRBV29-1 CSAFLGSKQYF
TRBJ2-5 TRBV27 CASSFRPQETQYF
TRBJ1-2 TRBV4-1 CASSHLGTGVNYGYTF
TRBJ1-5 TRBV5-6 CASSSTSGTALIGNQPQHF
TRBJ2-7 TRBV6-6 CASRREAGGSSYEQYF
TRBJ2-1 TRBV4-1 CASSPRASEYNEQFF
TRBJ2-1 TRBV4-1 CASGERGSYNEQFF
TRBJ2-7 TRBV7-2 CASSNTHQKYEQYF
TRBJ2-7 TRBV19 CASSYRDRGLYEQYF
TRBJ2-5 TRBV20-1 CSARTGETQYF
TRBJ1-5 TRBV27 CASSPRGGTQPQHF
TRBJ1-3 TRBV9 CASSGQGGPSGNTIYF
TRBJ2-1 TRBV6-5 CASRTGTGLYEQFF
TRBJ1-2 TRBV6-5 CASSFRQGLGGYTF
TRBJ2-3 TRBV23-1 CASSRTAGGRSTDTQYF
TRBJ2-1 TRBV9 CASSAGLVSLNEQFF
TRBJ2-5 TRBV2 CASIQTDWETQYF
TRBJ2-5 TRBV5-6 CASSITSGAQETQYF
TRBJ2-1 TRBV13 CASSSRTGRVYNEQFF
TRBJ2-5 TRBV5-1 CASSLEGGGAETQYF
TRBJ2-6 TRBV14 CASSRELTRSGANVLTF
TRBJ1-2 TRBV29-1 CSAYQGDNYGYTF
TRBJ1-2 TRBV6-5 CASSSPITGVNGYTF
TRBJ1-3 TRBV27 CASSLTGGNTIYF
TRBJ2-7 TRBV4-2 CASSRGTGGGYYEQYF
TRBJ2-3 TRBV5-6 CASSRNSGLAGRGTQYF
TRBJ2-1 TRBV27 CASSFGVVDEQFF
TRBJ1-5 TRBV18 CASSPPSRDQPQHF
TRBJ2-1 TRBV5-6 CASSPQGGSYNEQFF
TRBJ2-3 TRBV5-1 CASKGQGDTQYF
TRBJ2-7 TRBV28 CASSKVGGFPLSSYEQYF
TRBJ2-3 TRBV4-1 CASSQSDGEGDTQYF
TRBJ1-2 TRBV7-6 CASSDGQGGYTF
TRBJ2-1 TRBV6-6 CASSTPSAAYNEQFF
TRBJ1-3 TRBV7-9 CASNVPPGPGDFGNTIYF
TRBJ1-2 TRBV29-1 CSVEDDSNYGYTF
TRBJ2-1 TRBV14 CASSPSGNYEQFF
TRBJ1-2 TRBV28 CASSLDRGNYGYTF
TRBJ2-1 TRBV18 CASSPGLYNEQFF
TRBJ1-2 TRBV28 CASVIPGLNYGYTF
TRBJ2-7 TRBV28 CASSLWGRGYEQYF